This T cell receptor (beta chain) originates from a study of response to subunit inactivated influenza vaccine. TCRdb fed the RT-PCR reads into MiXCR, producing one record per CDR3 protein. The sample has just under 250,000 distinct CDR3 sequences; 12% are singletons. This CDR3 is built from 18 residues. The trim removed 7 bases at V and 7 bases at J, leaving 22 bases unmatched. Germline CDR1 MNHNS, CDR2 SASEGT. The source of this sequence is a man aged 45-60 years who received an inactivated influenza vaccine. J is TRBJ2-1 and V is TRBV6-1, with TRBD1 matching over 7 bases. Source: non-naive T cells sorted from PBMCs, taken 14 to 15 days before vaccination. CDR3 in amino acids: CASTTILAPGQLGNEQFF. CDR3 DNA sequence: TGTGCCAGCACCACTATCCTGGCCCCGGGACAGTTAGGGAATGAGCAGTTCTTC.